The 2 T cell receptor beta chains below were found in one sample sequenced in a study of OX40 agonist ivuxolimab in advanced cancers. Some clones are missing from TCRdb's copy, which holds only in-frame ones; the method was immunoSEQ multiplex PCR. This sample has approximately 44,000 clones; 80% occur once, and the top ten carry 8.5% to 12%. The source was CD4+ or CD8+ T cells sorted from blood, collected in a trial of the OX40 agonist ivuxolimab. The origin of the receptors is an adult with an advanced solid tumor such as melanoma, head and neck, liver or kidney cancer.

J is TRBJ1-1 and V is TRBV5-4; D might be TRBD1 (6 bases). The CDR3 sequence is 14 residues long. V dropped 4 bases and J dropped 1 base, with 11 bases sitting between them. Looked up from germline, CDR1 is SGHNT and CDR2 is YYREEE (reference sequence). The CDR3 region has the DNA TGTGCCAGCAGCACAGGGACGGCGAACACTGAAGCTTTCTTT. Amino acid sequence: CASSTGTANTEAFF.

The chain joins TRBV28 to TRBJ1-1; TRBD1 might be the D (5 bases). From germline, CDR1 is MDHEN and CDR2 SYDVKM. CDR3 length: 14 amino acids. V was shortened by 1 base and J by 0 bases, with 6 bases between the two germline ends. The CDR3 protein is CASSLSGLNTEAFF. The CDR3 DNA reads TGTGCCAGCAGTTTATCAGGGTTGAACACTGAAGCTTTCTTT.